The TCR beta chain under discussion was sequenced for a study of control samples from healthy donors and cancer patients. Clones were sequenced by immunoSEQ multiplex PCR, and TCRdb holds only the in-frame ones, with some missing. The sample records 100,000 to 150,000 clones, 92% being singletons. V was clipped by 1 base and J by 1 base, with 11 bases between them. The CDR3 contains 15 residues. Germline loops: CDR1 SGHKS, CDR2 YYEKEE (reference sequence). This TCR derives from a man older than 75 with head and neck cancer. The source material was PBMCs. This sequence joins TRBV5-5 and TRBJ1-1; D is unresolved. The CDR3 protein is CASSLRAAENTEAFF. The CDR3 DNA is TGTGCCAGCAGCTTGAGGGCTGCAGAGAACACTGAAGCTTTCTTT.